The T cell receptor beta chain described here comes from a study of naive and memory T cell subsets. The CDR3 length is 12 residues. Germline V gene data show CDR1 as ENHRY and CDR2 as SYGVKD. An equimolar mix of two oligonucleotides served as the beta constant-region primer for TRBC1 and TRBC2. An oligonucleotide with the SP2 primer and a 12-nucleotide UMI was ligated to the cDNA 3' end. Using its own MiXCR run on the UMI-ligation and nested PCR reads, TCRdb lists one record per CDR3 protein. The table lists about 80,000 distinct CDR3 sequences, over 10% of them singletons. On this clonotype itself: A much bigger clone sits one base away, suggesting this may be a read error.

The V gene is TRBV10-3, the J gene TRBJ2-2; D is uncertain. The source is a human donor in good health. The sample consisted of central memory CD4+ T cells from blood. CDR3 residues: CAISYNTWELFF. CDR3 in DNA: TGTGCCATCAGTTATAACACCTGGGAGCTGTTTTTT.